The 13 T cell receptor beta chains listed next were all sequenced from one sample in a study of OX40 agonist ivuxolimab in advanced cancers. TCRdb's copy holds only in-frame clones and misses some; the assay was immunoSEQ multiplex PCR. In the table there are about 66,000 clones, about 90% of which are singletons. Sample: CD4+ or CD8+ T cells sorted from blood, taken in a trial of the OX40 agonist ivuxolimab. These receptors were taken from an adult with an advanced solid tumor such as melanoma, head and neck, liver or kidney cancer.

This chain joins TRBV11-3 and TRBJ2-5; TRBD1 or TRBD2 may be the D gene (5 bases each). The germline gives CDR1 SGHNT, CDR2 YENEEA. Trimming took off 5 bases at V and 2 bases at J, with 12 bases between the two ends. The CDR3 is 14 amino acids. The CDR3 loop reads CASSARDGQETQYF. The CDR3 DNA is TGTGCCAGCAGCGCCCGGGACGGGCAAGAGACCCAGTACTTC.

V is TRBV6-5 and J is TRBJ1-5; TRBD1 aligns across 10 bases. The CDR3 totals 14 residues. CDR1 and CDR2 (germline): MNHEY, SVGAGI. The trim removed 4 bases at V and 6 bases at J, leaving 3 bases unmatched. The CDR3 protein is CASSSDRGLQPQHF. The CDR3 DNA follows: TGTGCCAGCAGTTCCGACAGGGGGCTTCAGCCCCAGCATTTT.

DNA for the CDR3: TGTGCCAGCAGCCAAGAGAGCGGGAGGGGAAATACGCAGTATTTT. Translated, it gives CASSQESGRGNTQYF. The chain combines TRBV7-3 with TRBJ2-3; TRBD2 agrees at 10 bases. The CDR3 has 15 amino acids. CDR1 SGHTA and CDR2 FQGTGA come from the germline V gene. Unmatched junction bases numbered 9, after V lost 5 bases and J lost 7 bases. Supplemented by reference TRBV7-3 and TRBJ2-3, the full variable domain reads GAGVSQTPSNKVTEKGKYVELRCDPISGHTALYWYRQSLGQGPEFLIYFQGTGAADDSGLPNDRFFAVRPEGSVSTLKIQRTERGDSAVYLCASSQESGRGNTQYFGPGTRLTVL.

The J gene is TRBJ2-1, the V gene TRBV28, with 11 bases aligning to TRBD1. Germline V gene lookup returns CDR1 MDHEN and CDR2 SYDVKM. The CDR3 is 14 amino acids. V shed 11 bases, J shed 3 bases, and the junction held 6 bases outside the gene matches. The CDR3 spells CAGIGTGGYNEQFF. CDR3 DNA: TGTGCCGGGATCGGGACAGGGGGCTACAATGAGCAGTTCTTC.

The V gene is TRBV28, the J gene TRBJ2-1, with D perhaps TRBD1 (5 bases). CDR3 length equals 12 residues. Germline CDR1 MDHEN, CDR2 SYDVKM. V lost 6 bases, J lost 4 bases, and 7 bases lay in between. CDR3 in amino acids: CASRRQYNEQFF. As DNA, the CDR3 is TGTGCCAGCAGGCGACAGTACAATGAGCAGTTCTTC.

The genes are TRBV7-2 and TRBJ2-7, with 9 bases matching TRBD1. Per the germline V gene, CDR1 is SGHTA and CDR2 is FQGNSA. V shed 5 bases and J 2 bases; nucleotides not matched to a gene: 4. This CDR3 has 14 residues. In DNA form, the CDR3 reads TGTGCCAGCAGCATCGGGACAGGGACCTACGAGCAGTACTTC. It codes for CASSIGTGTYEQYF.

J is TRBJ1-1 and V is TRBV19; no definite D call. This CDR3 has 13 residues. Germline V gene data show CDR1 as LNHDA and CDR2 as SQIVND (reference sequence). Deletions cut 3 bases from V and 0 bases from J, with 5 bases between. CDR3 DNA: TGTGCCAGTAGTATCAGCGTGAACACTGAAGCTTTCTTT. As protein: CASSISVNTEAFF.

This clone has a handful of counts. V gene TRBV10-3 combines with J gene TRBJ1-3, with D perhaps matching TRBD1 (6 bases). This CDR3 has 14 residues. V shed 6 bases and J shed 0 bases, with 9 bases lying between them. The V gene's germline CDR1 is ENHRY and CDR2 SYGVKD. In DNA, the CDR3 is TGTGCCATCAGCAGGGGCAGCTCTGGAAACACCATATATTTT. Its translation: CAISRGSSGNTIYF.

The rearrangement uses TRBV19 and TRBJ1-2, with D possibly being TRBD1 (6 bases). Trimming pared 3 bases from V and 1 base from J, leaving 12 bases between. The CDR3 runs 15 residues. Germline V gene sequence: CDR1 LNHDA, CDR2 SQIVND (reference sequence). The CDR3 here is CASSIFGQINYGYTF. Here the CDR3 DNA reads TGTGCCAGTAGTATCTTTGGACAGATTAACTATGGCTACACCTTC.

The chain carries TRBV7-2 and TRBJ2-5, with D tentatively TRBD2 (6 bases). In germline, CDR1 is SGHTA, CDR2 FQGNSA. The CDR3 has 15 amino acids. Trimming cost V 4 bases and J 5 bases, with 17 bases left between them. The CDR3 DNA reads as TGTGCCAGCAGCTCCCGACTAGGAGGCGGTGAGACCCAGTACTTC. Translated: CASSSRLGGGETQYF.

The chain carries TRBV18 and TRBJ2-2; TRBD1 agrees at 8 bases. Germline V gives CDR1 KGHSH, CDR2 LQKENI. This CDR3 is 15 amino acids long. Trimming took 6 bases from V and 1 from J; bases not matched to a gene: 4. CDR3 loop: CASSPDRGNTGELFF. Here the CDR3 DNA reads TGTGCCAGCTCCCCTGACAGGGGGAACACCGGGGAGCTGTTTTTT.

This chain uses TRBV11-2 with TRBJ1-2; TRBD1 aligns across 8 bases. Trimming cost V 4 bases and J 3 bases; bases outside gene matches: 4. Germline V gene lookup returns CDR1 SGHAT and CDR2 FQNNGV. The CDR3 is made up of 14 amino acids. CDR3 amino acids: CASSSPGGHYGYTF. Written as DNA, the CDR3 is TGTGCCAGCAGCTCCCCAGGGGGCCACTATGGCTACACCTTC.

The chain links TRBV28 to TRBJ2-5, with D maybe TRBD1 (6 bases). The V gene's germline CDR1 is MDHEN and CDR2 SYDVKM. Trimming stripped 3 bases from V and 4 bases from J, with 12 bases between. The length of the CDR3 is 14 residues. The CDR3 loop is CASSLIGQPETQYF. In nucleotides, the CDR3 is TGTGCCAGCAGTTTGATAGGACAGCCAGAGACCCAGTACTTC.